This T cell receptor (beta chain) is from a study of T cells in Graves' hyperthyroidism and ophthalmopathy. This clonotype was counted at least ten times. The authors took PBMCs from 10 ml fresh peripheral blood. RNA transcripts gave rise to amplified TCR beta CDR3 regions. HTBI primers were the set used in a first-round RT-PCR of the TCR CDR3. TCRdb processed the multiplex PCR reads anew with MiXCR; each CDR3 protein has one entry. This sample carries some 250,000 distinct CDR3 sequences, just over 14% of them seen once, and the ten largest clones take about 14%. The CDR3 length is 14 residues. Germline V gene data show CDR1 as MDHEN and CDR2 as SYDVKM. V was cut by 3 bases and J by 3 bases, with 12 bases left in between.

This clonotype was obtained from a woman in her thirties or forties with Graves' hyperthyroidism that later progressed to Graves' ophthalmopathy. The V call is TRBV28, the J call TRBJ2-7; D unclear. Specimen: blood. CDR3 sequence reads: CASSFALLNYEQYF. In DNA form, the CDR3 reads TGTGCCAGCAGTTTTGCGTTGCTCAACTACGAGCAGTACTTC.